What follows are 23 T cell receptor beta chains derived from one specimen sequenced in a study of a mutant IDH1 vaccine in newly diagnosed glioma. Their specific antigens are unknown. Assay: immunoSEQ multiplex PCR; the TCRdb copy retains only in-frame clones and omits some. The table shows fewer than 45,000 clones, with less than 95% occurring only once. Time point reported: week 23, last vaccination. Doses consisted of 300 ug of mutant IDH1 20-mer peptide each, paired with topical imiquimod. Sequences were derived from PBMCs, sampled from a glioma patient whose treatment included an IDH1 peptide vaccine. Receptors were obtained from a man over 45 with glioma.

The chain joins TRBV13 to TRBJ1-1; D remains ambiguous. CDR3 length: 14 residues. Germline CDR1 is PRHDT and CDR2 is FYEKMQ (reference sequence). Trimming took off 4 bases at V and 1 base at J, with 10 bases between the two ends. The CDR3 bases are TGTGCCAGCAGCTCCCGGGGAGGGAACACTGAAGCTTTCTTT. It encodes CASSSRGGNTEAFF.

V gene TRBV18 combines with J gene TRBJ2-1; D is uncertain. V was clipped by 2 bases and J by 8 bases, with 16 bases between them. This CDR3 spans 15 amino acids. Germline-derived CDR1 and CDR2 are KGHSH and LQKENI. The CDR3 nucleotides read TGTGCCAGCTCACCAAGCCCGGAGATTCTCGATGAGCAGTTCTTC. Translating gives CASSPSPEILDEQFF.

A few counts support this clone. V and J are TRBV7-9 and TRBJ2-4, with 9 positions matching TRBD2. The V gene's germline CDR1 is SEHNR and CDR2 FQNEAQ (reference sequence). The CDR3 length is 15 residues. V lost 5 bases and J lost 1; bases outside the gene matches: 3. The CDR3 spells CASSQAGGAKNIQYF. The DNA for the CDR3 is TGTGCCAGCAGCCAGGCGGGGGGGGCCAAAAACATTCAGTACTTC.

This clone has just one count. The rearrangement links TRBV5-5 to TRBJ1-2, with 9 bases lining up with TRBD1. V was clipped by 4 bases and J by 8 bases; unmatched bases: 9. The CDR3 runs 14 residues. Germline CDR1 and CDR2: SGHKS and YYEKEE (reference sequence). CDR3 coding DNA: TGTGCCAGCAGCACGGGACAGGGAACGTCGGGCTACACCTTC. It specifies CASSTGQGTSGYTF.

This clone was detected once. The chain has TRBV19 and TRBJ2-7; D uncertain. Germline values: CDR1 LNHDA, CDR2 SQIVND (reference sequence). The CDR3 runs 14 residues. With 5 bases removed from V and 6 bases from J, the gap between germline ends came to 17 bases. CDR3 protein: CASSSDLGPGEQYF. CDR3 nucleotide sequence: TGTGCCAGTAGTTCCGACCTTGGGCCCGGCGAGCAGTACTTC.

CDR3 in amino acids: CASSLRGTEAFF. The CDR3 DNA reads as TGTGCCAGCAGCTTAAGGGGAACTGAAGCTTTCTTT. This rearrangement joins TRBV7-6 to TRBJ1-1; D might be TRBD1 (5 bases). There are 12 residues in the CDR3. Germline lookup yields CDR1 SGHVS and CDR2 FNYEAQ. V was cut by 2 bases and J by 5 bases, with 6 bases left in between.

This clone appeared a single time. The rearrangement links TRBV5-4 to TRBJ2-2; maybe TRBD2 (6 bases). Germline values: CDR1 SGHNT, CDR2 YYREEE (reference sequence). V shed 4 bases and J shed 5 bases, with 12 bases lying between them. The CDR3 loop spans 14 amino acids. CDR3 sequence reads: CASSNGLATGELFF. The CDR3 region has the DNA TGTGCCAGCAGCAACGGGCTAGCGACCGGGGAGCTGTTTTTT.

The rearrangement uses TRBV19 and TRBJ2-1; D is unclear. CDR1 is LNHDA, CDR2 SQIVND, per germline (reference sequence). The CDR3 covers 17 residues. Trimming left V 0 bases short and J 0 bases short, with 12 bases between. CDR3: CASSIDQDLSSYNEQFF. Here the CDR3 DNA reads TGTGCCAGTAGTATAGATCAGGACCTGAGCTCCTACAATGAGCAGTTCTTC. Full variable domain (rest looked up from reference TRBV19 and TRBJ2-1): DGGITQSPKYLFRKEGQNVTLSCEQNLNHDAMYWYRQDPGQGLRLIYYSQIVNDFQKGDIAEGYSVSREKKESFPLTVTSAQKNPTAFYLCASSIDQDLSSYNEQFFGPGTRLTVL.

The gene calls are TRBV6-1 and TRBJ2-5; D is perhaps TRBD2 (6 bases). The CDR3 totals 13 residues. Between the trimmed V and J ends, which lost 5 bases and 1 base, there was a span of 8 bases. Germline CDR1 is MNHNS and CDR2 is SASEGT. CDR3 loop: CASSRDFQETQYF. As DNA, the CDR3 is TGTGCCAGCAGTCGGGACTTCCAAGAGACCCAGTACTTC.

The chain combines TRBV2 with TRBJ2-7; D unresolved. Germline lookup yields CDR1 SNHLY and CDR2 FYNNEI. The V end lost 0 bases, the J end lost 1 base, and 16 bases lay between the germline ends. The CDR3 is 17 amino acids. Here the CDR3 reads CASSEAPTRRPSYEQYF. The CDR3 region has the DNA TGTGCCAGCAGTGAAGCGCCTACGCGCCGCCCGTCCTACGAGCAGTACTTC.

The chain links TRBV5-4 to TRBJ2-2; 8 positions agree with TRBD1. Germline values: CDR1 SGHNT, CDR2 YYREEE (reference sequence). The CDR3 consists of 16 residues. V lost 0 bases, J lost 3 bases, and 4 bases stayed unmatched. The CDR3 here is CASSLARGQDTGELFF. In nucleotides, the CDR3 is TGTGCCAGCAGCTTGGCCAGGGGACAGGACACCGGGGAGCTGTTTTTT.

The rearrangement joins TRBV5-4 to TRBJ2-6; no clear D. Germline loops: CDR1 SGHNT, CDR2 YYREEE (reference sequence). The CDR3 is 13 amino acids. V lost 2 bases to trimming and J lost 4 bases, with 4 bases between them. DNA of the CDR3: TGTGCCAGCAGCTTTACCGGGGCCAACGTCCTGACTTTC. Translating it yields CASSFTGANVLTF.

This chain links TRBV6-5 with TRBJ1-6; D unresolved. Germline V gene lookup returns CDR1 MNHEY and CDR2 SVGAGI. The ends were cut back, 6 bases at V and 5 bases at J, with 14 bases in the middle. This CDR3 comprises 15 residues. This chain's CDR3 is CASRERADDNSPLHF. Here the CDR3 DNA reads TGTGCCAGCAGGGAACGGGCAGATGATAATTCACCCCTCCACTTT.

The V call is TRBV27, the J call TRBJ1-5; D uncertain. CDR3 length equals 16 residues. The V gene lost 5 bases and the J gene lost 4 bases, with 18 bases spanning the gap. CDR1 is MNHEY and CDR2 is SMNVEV in the germline V gene (reference sequence). The CDR3, as DNA: TGTGCCAGCAGTCCTAATGGAAGGGTACGGAATCAGCCCCAGCATTTT. It encodes CASSPNGRVRNQPQHF.

CDR3 sequence: CAWSLYNEQFF. DNA for the CDR3: TGTGCCTGGAGCCTTTACAATGAGCAGTTCTTC. The chain carries TRBV30 and TRBJ2-1; D gene uncertain. V lost 3 bases and J 4 bases, leaving 4 bases between the germline ends. This CDR3 has 11 amino acids. Per germline, CDR1 GTSNPN and CDR2 SVGIG (reference sequence).

This clone was detected only once. The chain couples TRBV1 to TRBJ2-7; the DNA was not compared with TRBD2, the D call given in the table. TRBV1 is deemed a pseudogene. The CDR3 covers 16 residues. CDR3 DNA: TGCACCAGCAGCCAAGATCAACAGCAGCGGACCTACGAGCAGTACTTC. This translates into CTSSQDQQQRTYEQYF.

The V call is TRBV9, the J call TRBJ1-1; possible D gene TRBD1, 5 bases. Trimming left V 4 bases short and J 1 base short, with 14 bases between. The CDR3 spans 15 residues. Per the germline V gene, CDR1 is SGDLS and CDR2 is YYNGEE. Written as DNA, the CDR3 is TGTGCCAGCAGCCAGGGAGATCAGGGGAACACTGAAGCTTTCTTT. Translated, it gives CASSQGDQGNTEAFF.

This chain's CDR3 is CSAGQNSNQPQHF. The CDR3, as DNA: TGCAGCGCCGGACAGAATAGCAATCAGCCCCAGCATTTT. The rearrangement joins TRBV29-1 to TRBJ1-5; D may be TRBD1 (6 bases). CDR3 length: 13 residues. Germline-derived CDR1 and CDR2 are SQVTM and ANQGSEA. V was trimmed by 7 bases and J by 0 bases, leaving 10 bases between them. The full variable domain, with the rest looked up from reference TRBV29-1 and TRBJ1-5, is SAVISQKPSRDICQRGTSLTIQCQVDSQVTMMFWYRQQPGQSLTLIATANQGSEATYESGFVIDKFPISRPNLTFSTLTVSNMSPEDSSIYLCSAGQNSNQPQHFGDGTRLSIL.

V and J are TRBV15 and TRBJ1-4; no clear D gene. CDR1 and CDR2 (germline): LNHNV, YYDKDF (reference sequence). The ends were cut back, 4 bases at V and 7 bases at J, with 10 bases in the middle. This CDR3 comprises 13 residues. CDR3 residues: CATSKVFGEKLFF. CDR3 coding DNA: TGTGCCACCAGCAAAGTTTTCGGTGAAAAACTGTTTTTT.

The gene calls are TRBV2 and TRBJ2-3, with TRBD1 matching 7 bases. The CDR3 sequence is 14 residues long. The V segment lost 6 bases and the J segment 2 bases; nucleotides outside the gene matches: 5. Germline CDR1 and CDR2: SNHLY and FYNNEI. CDR3 DNA sequence: TGTGCCAGCAGAACCGGGACAGACACAGATACGCAGTATTTT. Translating gives CASRTGTDTDTQYF. The variable domain in full, completed from reference TRBV2 and TRBJ2-3, reads EPEVTQTPSHQVTQMGQEVILRCVPISNHLYFYWYRQILGQKVEFLVSFYNNEISEKSEIFDDQFSVERPDGSNFTLKIRSTKLEDSAMYFCASRTGTDTDTQYFGPGTRLTVL.

The rearrangement joins TRBV27 to TRBJ1-1; D possibly corresponds to TRBD1 (5 bases). CDR3 length: 13 residues. With 1 base removed from V and 6 bases from J, the gap between germline ends came to 9 bases. The germline V gene encodes CDR1 MNHEY and CDR2 SMNVEV (reference sequence). The CDR3 loop reads CASSLWPGAEAFF. CDR3 in DNA: TGTGCCAGCAGTTTATGGCCGGGGGCTGAAGCTTTCTTT.

This chain links TRBV7-9 with TRBJ1-4; tentatively, D is TRBD1 (6 bases). Germline V gives CDR1 SEHNR, CDR2 FQNEAQ (reference sequence). Trimming removed 1 base from V and 2 bases from J, with 14 bases in between. CDR3 length: 17 residues. The chain's CDR3 is CASSLDWGGPTNEKLFF. The CDR3 nucleotides read TGTGCCAGCAGCTTAGATTGGGGGGGGCCGACTAATGAAAAACTGTTTTTT.

The chain employs TRBV29-1 and TRBJ2-7; 9 bases match TRBD2. Germline CDR1 reads SQVTM; CDR2 reads ANQGSEA. The CDR3 totals 13 residues. V lost 6 bases and J lost 6; bases outside the gene matches: 9. The CDR3 is CSVQSGGPGEQYF. The CDR3 nucleotides are TGCAGCGTCCAAAGCGGGGGGCCGGGCGAGCAGTACTTC.